The 7 T cell receptor beta chains reported below all come from one sample, sequenced in a study of OX40 agonist ivuxolimab in advanced cancers. Data came from immunoSEQ multiplex PCR; TCRdb stores just in-frame clones and leaves some out. The sample has tens of thousands of clones, 86% seen once. Material: CD4+ or CD8+ T cells sorted from blood, obtained in a trial of the OX40 agonist ivuxolimab. The receptors stem from an adult with an advanced solid tumor such as melanoma, head and neck, liver or kidney cancer.

The gene calls are TRBV2 and TRBJ1-6; D ambiguous. With 8 bases removed from V and 7 bases from J, the gap between germline ends came to 15 bases. The CDR3 consists of 14 residues. Germline-derived CDR1 and CDR2 are SNHLY and FYNNEI. Here the CDR3 reads CASRSTPINSPLHF. CDR3 nucleotides: TGTGCCAGCCGAAGTACCCCGATAAATTCACCCCTCCACTTT.

This chain links TRBV10-1 with TRBJ1-6, with TRBD1 identical over 8 bases. The CDR3 length is 14 residues. Trimming at V came to 3 bases and at J to 8 bases, leaving 3 bases not matched to a gene. CDR1 and CDR2 from the germline V gene are WNHNN and SYGVQD (reference sequence). CDR3 in amino acids: CASSDGTGDSPLHF. The CDR3 bases are TGCGCCAGCAGTGACGGGACAGGAGATTCACCCCTCCACTTT.

CDR3 protein: CASRPRRNSSYEQYF. The CDR3, as DNA: TGTGCCAGCAGACCTCGGCGGAATAGCTCCTACGAGCAGTACTTC. The chain recombines TRBV5-8 with TRBJ2-7; no clear D gene. Germline V CDR1 and CDR2: SGHTS, YDEGEE. V lost 5 bases and J 0 bases, leaving 15 bases between the germline ends. The CDR3 runs 15 residues.

The genes are TRBV30 and TRBJ2-7; no clear D. Germline V CDR1 and CDR2: GTSNPN, SVGIG (reference sequence). V lost 2 bases to trimming and J lost 4 bases, with 6 bases between them. The CDR3 has 11 amino acids. The chain's CDR3 is CAWSWDYEQYF. For the CDR3, the DNA is TGTGCCTGGAGTTGGGATTACGAGCAGTACTTC.

The rearrangement joins TRBV29-1 to TRBJ2-1, with TRBD2 matching 12 bases. The CDR3 sequence is 12 residues long. V lost 7 bases, J lost 9 bases, and 4 bases stayed unmatched. CDR1 SQVTM and CDR2 ANQGSEA come from the germline V gene. In DNA, the CDR3 is TGCAGCGCCCTAGCGGGAGGGCCTGAGCAGTTCTTC. This sequence encodes CSALAGGPEQFF.

This chain joins TRBV6-7 and TRBJ2-1, with 9 bases that match TRBD2. TRBV6-7 is known as an ORF, though its function is uncertain. V lost 5 bases and J lost 7; bases outside the gene matches: 9. CDR3 length equals 15 residues. The CDR3 loop is CASSLGFSGSNEQFF. CDR3 bases: TGTGCCAGCAGTCTGGGCTTTAGCGGGAGTAATGAGCAGTTCTTC.

The CDR3 loop is CASSLADPRVAGGYNEQFF. The CDR3 bases are TGTGCCAGCAGCTTAGCGGACCCGAGAGTCGCGGGAGGATACAATGAGCAGTTCTTC. The chain is built from TRBV7-9 and TRBJ2-1, with 8 bases that match TRBD2. V was clipped by 0 bases and J by 4 bases; unmatched bases: 14. In germline, CDR1 is SEHNR, CDR2 FQNEAQ (reference sequence). The CDR3 is 19 residues long.